This T cell receptor beta chain is from a study of T-cell memory formation after mild COVID-19. At the level of the study: Largely, TCR clusters stayed within a single donor.

The CDR3 extends over 12 amino acids. The trim removed 6 bases at V and 7 bases at J, leaving 5 bases unmatched. Using constant-segment primers, 5'RACE produced TCR alpha and TCR beta cDNA libraries carrying sample barcodes and UMIs. TCRdb called the 5' RACE reads again in MiXCR, with one record for every CDR3 protein. Among about 430,000 distinct CDR3 sequences listed, 24% were seen once. This clonotype turned up a few times. The source material was PBMCs or a T cell subset sorted from them (not recorded which). J is TRBJ1-2 and V is TRBV12-3 or TRBV12-4; 7 nucleotides agree with TRBD1. The receptor was derived from an adult woman who had mild COVID-19 (a few samples of this study predate the infection). Cell type and time point are not known. The CDR3, as DNA: TGTGCCAGCAGGCAGGGGGTCGGTGGCTACACCTTC. Translation: CASRQGVGGYTF.